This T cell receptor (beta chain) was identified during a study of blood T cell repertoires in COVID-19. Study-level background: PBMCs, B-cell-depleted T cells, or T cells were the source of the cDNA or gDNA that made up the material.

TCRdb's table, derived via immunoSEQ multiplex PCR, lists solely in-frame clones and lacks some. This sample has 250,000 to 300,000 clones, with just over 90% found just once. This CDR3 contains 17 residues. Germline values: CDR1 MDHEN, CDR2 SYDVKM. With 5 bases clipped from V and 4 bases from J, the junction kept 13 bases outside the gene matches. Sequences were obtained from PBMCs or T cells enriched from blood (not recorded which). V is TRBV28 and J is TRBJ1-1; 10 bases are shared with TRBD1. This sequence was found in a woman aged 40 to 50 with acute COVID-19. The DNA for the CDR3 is TGTGCCAGCAGTATCCGACAGGGGGCGCGGGAAGGCACTGAAGCTTTCTTT. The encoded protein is CASSIRQGAREGTEAFF.